Below are 10 T cell receptor beta chains sequenced from a single sample in a study of metastatic and nonmetastatic thyroid tumors. TCRdb re-analyzed the PCR reads through MiXCR. The sample consists of 30,000 to 40,000 clones, 33% of them appearing once. Not a single patient had been given any form of treatment at any point before undergoing thyroid surgery. Source material: tumor tissue. All receptors come from a female donor with papillary thyroid cancer or a benign thyroid nodule (not recorded which). Some clones in this sample may be carry-over from other donors' samples.

This clone was counted at least ten times. The V gene is TRBV20-1, the J gene TRBJ2-2, with D perhaps matching TRBD1 or TRBD2 (7 bases each). Germline V gene lookup returns CDR1 DFQATT and CDR2 SNEGSKA (reference sequence). The CDR3 runs 15 residues. Trimming stripped 7 bases from V and 3 bases from J, with 18 bases between. In DNA, the CDR3 is TGCAGTGTTCCCAATGCAGGGGGGGACACCGGGGAGCTGTTTTTT. Translation gives CSVPNAGGDTGELFF.

Only a few counts were recorded for this clone. The CDR3 sequence is CASKSSGTSYEQYF. The CDR3 nucleotides read TGTGCCAGTAAATCTAGCGGGACCTCCTACGAGCAGTACTTC. V and J are TRBV19 and TRBJ2-7, with 9 bases aligning to TRBD2. The CDR3 sequence is 14 residues long. The junction had 4 bases not matched to a gene; V was cut back by 7 bases and J by 0 bases. Germline CDR1 and CDR2: LNHDA and SQIVND (reference sequence).

The table lists this clone with a few counts. Distinct nucleotide sequences in the sample also encode this CDR3. The chain combines TRBV6-1 with TRBJ2-6; possible D gene TRBD1, 5 bases. The CDR3 runs 17 residues. Germline V gene lookup returns CDR1 MNHNS and CDR2 SASEGT. V lost 6 bases and J lost 4, with 19 bases in between. For the CDR3, the DNA is TGTGCCAGCAGACTGGGGCAGGGATCGTCCGGGGCCAACGTCCTGACTTTC. It translates to CASRLGQGSSGANVLTF.

The V and J genes are TRBV28 and TRBJ2-1; D perhaps matches TRBD2 (5 bases). The CDR3 loop spans 15 amino acids. V was cut by 2 bases and J by 8 bases, with 16 bases left in between. The germline V gene encodes CDR1 MDHEN and CDR2 SYDVKM. DNA for the CDR3: TGTGCCAGCAGTTTACGGGGTAGCGCCCACGATGAGCAGTTCTTC. Protein product: CASSLRGSAHDEQFF. Full variable domain (outside the CDR3, taken from reference TRBV28 and TRBJ2-1): DVKVTQSSRYLVKRTGEKVFLECVQDMDHENMFWYRQDPGLGLRLIYFSYDVKMKEKGDIPEGYSVSREKKERFSLILESASTNQTSMYLCASSLRGSAHDEQFFGPGTRLTVL.

This clone was recorded a few times. The V call is TRBV6-2 or TRBV6-3, the J call TRBJ2-7; 8 nucleotides align to TRBD2. Germline CDR1 and CDR2: MNHEY and SVGEGT. This CDR3 is built from 14 residues. The junction had 5 bases not matched to a gene; V was cut back by 4 bases and J by 3 bases. The CDR3: CASSSSGSLYEQYF. CDR3 nucleotides: TGTGCCAGCAGTTCGAGCGGGAGCCTCTACGAGCAGTACTTC.

In its sample, this clone is medium-sized. The V and J genes are TRBV7-6 and TRBJ2-2, with D maybe TRBD1 (6 bases). This CDR3 is built from 14 residues. The germline V and J ends were trimmed by 5 bases and 5 bases, with 12 bases remaining between them. Germline values: CDR1 SGHVS, CDR2 FNYEAQ. The CDR3 is CASSPGVWTGELFF. DNA for the CDR3: TGTGCCAGCAGCCCAGGGGTTTGGACCGGGGAGCTGTTTTTT.

This clone has only a few counts. The chain combines TRBV28 with TRBJ2-7, with 11 bases lining up with TRBD2. The J segment lost 3 bases and the V segment lost 8 bases, leaving 9 bases of the junction unmatched. This CDR3 region has 15 residues. CDR1 is MDHEN and CDR2 is SYDVKM in the germline V gene. The CDR3 region has the DNA TGTGCCAGCGCTTCCCGGCTAGCGGGAGGCTACGAGCAGTACTTC. Amino acid sequence: CASASRLAGGYEQYF.

This clone showed up just a few times. The chain combines TRBV27 with TRBJ1-2; TRBD1 aligns across 8 bases. This CDR3 has 15 amino acids. Trimming cost V 5 bases and J 5 bases; bases outside gene matches: 10. The germline V gene encodes CDR1 MNHEY and CDR2 SMNVEV (reference sequence). CDR3 coding DNA: TGTGCCAGCAGTCCGCGGCGGACAGGGTTTTATGGCTACACCTTC. This sequence encodes CASSPRRTGFYGYTF.

The rearrangement joins TRBV28 to TRBJ2-1, with D possibly called TRBD1 or TRBD2 (6 bases each). CDR3 size: 19 residues. Germline CDR1 reads MDHEN; CDR2 reads SYDVKM. V dropped 2 bases and J dropped 8 bases, with 28 bases sitting between them. CDR3: CASSLPSIGGTAEKYEQFF. CDR3 sequence (DNA): TGTGCCAGCAGTTTACCTTCCATAGGGGGGACGGCCGAGAAGTATGAGCAGTTCTTC.

This clone was seen a few times. This chain links TRBV28 with TRBJ1-2; D gene unclear. Germline V gives CDR1 MDHEN, CDR2 SYDVKM. The CDR3 runs to 13 residues. V was clipped by 7 bases and J by 7 bases, with 16 bases between them. This CDR3 is CASTLEGKAGYTF. The CDR3 nucleotides are TGTGCCAGCACCTTGGAGGGAAAGGCTGGCTACACCTTC.